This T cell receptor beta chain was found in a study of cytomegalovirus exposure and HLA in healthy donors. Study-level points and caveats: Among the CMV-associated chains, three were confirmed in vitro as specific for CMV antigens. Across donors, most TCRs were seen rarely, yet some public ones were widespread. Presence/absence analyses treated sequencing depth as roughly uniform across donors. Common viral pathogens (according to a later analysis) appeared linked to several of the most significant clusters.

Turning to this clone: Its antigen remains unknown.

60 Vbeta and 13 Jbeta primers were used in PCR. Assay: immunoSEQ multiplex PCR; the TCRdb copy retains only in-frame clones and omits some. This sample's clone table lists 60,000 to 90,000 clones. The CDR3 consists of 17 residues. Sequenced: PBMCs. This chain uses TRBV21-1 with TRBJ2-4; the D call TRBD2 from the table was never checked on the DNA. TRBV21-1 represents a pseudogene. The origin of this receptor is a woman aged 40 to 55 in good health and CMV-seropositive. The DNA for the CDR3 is TGTGCCAGCACCCTGATCGAGCGGGGGGACGCCAAAAACATTCAGTACTTC. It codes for CASTLIERGDAKNIQYF.